These T cell receptor beta chains were read from a single sample in a study of cytomegalovirus exposure and HLA in healthy donors. Method: immunoSEQ multiplex PCR; TCRdb's copy keeps in-frame clones and lacks some. The sample shows some 160,000 clones, 73% of them seen only once. Sequenced material: PBMCs. The receptors here all came from a young woman in good health and CMV-seropositive. CDR3s include the opening cysteine and the closing phenylalanine or tryptophan. A D gene is named only where the DNA matches it firmly. Size values are once, few and many counts, or a class for expanded clones, and some rows have none.

D: -; size: -; J: TRBJ2-3; V: TRBV5-4; DNA: TGTGCCAGCAGCCTGGGCGGGCTTAGCACAGATACGCAGTATTTT; CDR3: CASSLGGLSTDTQYF
D: -; size: -; J: TRBJ2-3; V: TRBV10-3; DNA: TGTGCCATCAGGGACAGTGATTCAGATACGCAGTATTTT; CDR3: CAIRDSDSDTQYF
D: -; size: -; J: TRBJ1-4; V: TRBV7-9; DNA: TGTGCCAGCAGCCCGGGGGACGGTTCGAATGAAAAACTGTTTTTT; CDR3: CASSPGDGSNEKLFF
D: -; size: -; J: TRBJ1-1; V: TRBV28; DNA: TGTGCCAGCAGTCATGGTGCCCAGGGGACCGCTGAAGCTTTCTTT; CDR3: CASSHGAQGTAEAFF
D: TRBD2; size: -; J: TRBJ2-5; V: TRBV19; DNA: TGTGCCAGTATGAAGATAGCGGGGGGAGAGACCCAGTACTTC; CDR3: CASMKIAGGETQYF
D: -; size: -; J: TRBJ1-1; V: TRBV2; DNA: TGTGCCAGCGGTAAACTGATGAACACTGAAGCTTTCTTT; CDR3: CASGKLMNTEAFF
D: -; size: few; J: TRBJ2-7; V: TRBV6-1; DNA: TGTGCCAGCAGTGAACGGACACGCGAGCAGTACTTC; CDR3: CASSERTREQYF
D: -; size: -; J: TRBJ2-3; V: TRBV7-2; DNA: TGTGCCAGCAGCTTAGAGATACTAGCTAGCACAGATACGCAGTATTTT; CDR3: CASSLEILASTDTQYF
D: -; size: -; J: TRBJ1-3; V: TRBV5-1; DNA: TGCGCCAGCAGCTTGGGACAGGCCTCTGGAAACACCATATATTTT; CDR3: CASSLGQASGNTIYF
D: -; size: -; J: TRBJ2-7; V: TRBV5-8; DNA: TGTGCCAGCAGCGTAAGACAGGGAACGGGGGATGAGCAGTACTTC; CDR3: CASSVRQGTGDEQYF
D: TRBD1; size: -; J: TRBJ1-2; V: TRBV5-8; DNA: TGTGCCAGCAGCTTAACCGGGACAGGCACATATGGCTACACCTTC; CDR3: CASSLTGTGTYGYTF
D: TRBD1; size: once; J: TRBJ1-6; V: TRBV9; DNA: TGTGCCAGCGGGGACAGTTCGGGACCCCTCCACTTT; CDR3: CASGDSSGPLHF
D: TRBD1; size: -; J: TRBJ1-1; V: TRBV6-1; DNA: TGTGCCAGCCTAGGGGGCGTAACGAACACTGAAGCTTTCTTT; CDR3: CASLGGVTNTEAFF
D: -; size: -; J: TRBJ1-1; V: TRBV11-2; DNA: TGTGCCAGCAGCTTAGAAAGGGGGAACACTGAAGCTTTCTTT; CDR3: CASSLERGNTEAFF
D: TRBD2; size: few; J: TRBJ2-1; V: TRBV6-4; DNA: TGTGCCAGCAGTCCATCCGGGACTAGCGGGAATGAGCAGTTCTTC; CDR3: CASSPSGTSGNEQFF
D: -; size: -; J: TRBJ1-1; V: TRBV7-8; DNA: TGTGCCAGCAGTTGGGGCGGCACTGAAGCTTTCTTT; CDR3: CASSWGGTEAFF
D: TRBD2; size: -; J: TRBJ2-3; V: TRBV2; DNA: TGTGCCAGACTGGCGGGGGGGCGGAGCACAGATACGCAGTATTTT; CDR3: CARLAGGRSTDTQYF